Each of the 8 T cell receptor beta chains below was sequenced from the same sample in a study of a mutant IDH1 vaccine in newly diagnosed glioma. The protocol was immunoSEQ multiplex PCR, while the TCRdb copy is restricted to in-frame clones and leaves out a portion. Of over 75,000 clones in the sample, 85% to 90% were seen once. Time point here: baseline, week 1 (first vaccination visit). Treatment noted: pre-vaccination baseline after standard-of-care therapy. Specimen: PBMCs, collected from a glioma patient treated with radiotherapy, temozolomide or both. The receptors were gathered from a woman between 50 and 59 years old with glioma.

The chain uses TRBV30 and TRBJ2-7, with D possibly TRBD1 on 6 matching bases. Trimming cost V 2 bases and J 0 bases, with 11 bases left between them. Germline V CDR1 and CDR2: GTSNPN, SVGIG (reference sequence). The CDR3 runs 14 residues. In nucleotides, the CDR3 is TGTGCCTGGAGTCACCAGGGGTCCTCCTACGAGCAGTACTTC. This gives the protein CAWSHQGSSYEQYF.

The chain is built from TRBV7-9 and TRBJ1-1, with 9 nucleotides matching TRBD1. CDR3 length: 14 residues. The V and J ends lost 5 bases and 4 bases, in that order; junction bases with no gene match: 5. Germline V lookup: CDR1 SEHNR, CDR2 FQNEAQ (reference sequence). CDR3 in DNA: TGTGCCAGCAGCCCCGACAGGGGGATCACTGAAGCTTTCTTT. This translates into CASSPDRGITEAFF.

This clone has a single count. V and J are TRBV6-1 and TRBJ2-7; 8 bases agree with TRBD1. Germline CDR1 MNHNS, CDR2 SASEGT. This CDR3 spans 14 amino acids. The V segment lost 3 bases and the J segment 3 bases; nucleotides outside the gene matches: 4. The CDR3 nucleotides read TGTGCCAGCAGTGAGGGACAGGTTAGCTACGAGCAGTACTTC. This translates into CASSEGQVSYEQYF.

The CDR3 nucleotides read TGTGCCAGCAGCCAGAGACTTACCGAGCAGTACTTC. Translation: CASSQRLTEQYF. This sequence joins TRBV2 and TRBJ2-7, with D hard to call. The CDR3 length is 12 residues. The germline CDR1 and CDR2 sequences are SNHLY and FYNNEI. V was trimmed by 6 bases and J by 6 bases, leaving 12 bases between them.

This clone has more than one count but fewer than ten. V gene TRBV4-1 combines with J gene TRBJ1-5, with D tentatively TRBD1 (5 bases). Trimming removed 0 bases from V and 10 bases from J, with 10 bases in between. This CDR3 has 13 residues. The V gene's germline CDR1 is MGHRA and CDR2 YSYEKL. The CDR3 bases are TGCGCCAGCAGCCAAGATTGGGGGGGACCCCAGCATTTT. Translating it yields CASSQDWGGPQHF.

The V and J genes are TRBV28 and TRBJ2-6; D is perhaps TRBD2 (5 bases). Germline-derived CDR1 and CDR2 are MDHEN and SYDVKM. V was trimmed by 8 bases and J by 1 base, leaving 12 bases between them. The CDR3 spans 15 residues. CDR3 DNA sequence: TGTGCCAGCGGCCGGAGGTTTTCTGGGGCCAACGTCCTGACTTTC. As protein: CASGRRFSGANVLTF.

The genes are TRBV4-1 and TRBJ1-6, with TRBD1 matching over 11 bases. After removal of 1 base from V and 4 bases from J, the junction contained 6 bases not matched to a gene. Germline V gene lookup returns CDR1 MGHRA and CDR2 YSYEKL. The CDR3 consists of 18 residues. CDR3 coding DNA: TGCGCCAGCAGCCAAGGTCGGACAGGGGGCCTTTATAATTCACCCCTCCACTTT. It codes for CASSQGRTGGLYNSPLHF.

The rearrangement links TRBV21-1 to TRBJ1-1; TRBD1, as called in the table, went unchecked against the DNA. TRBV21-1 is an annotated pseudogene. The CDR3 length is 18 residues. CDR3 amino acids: CASSKRRGQGATNTEAFF. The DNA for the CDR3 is TGTGCCAGCAGCAAGAGAAGAGGACAGGGGGCAACCAACACTGAAGCTTTCTTT.